This T cell receptor beta chain emerged from a study of T cells in Graves' hyperthyroidism and ophthalmopathy. Each diagnosis drew on symptoms, thyroxine, TRAb, thyroid ultrasound and orbital computed tomography findings. PBMCs were derived from about 10 ml fresh peripheral blood. V was shortened by 7 bases and J by 10 bases, with 20 bases between the two germline ends. CDR3 size: 14 residues. Germline lookup yields CDR1 SNHLY and CDR2 FYNNEI. Details on this clonotype: No antigen is known for it.

TCR beta CDR3 sequences were amplified from RNA transcripts. HTBI primers were employed in a first-round RT-PCR of the TCR CDR3. TCRdb reanalysed the multiplex PCR reads using MiXCR and keeps one entry per CDR3 protein. The sample contains hundreds of thousands of distinct CDR3 sequences, roughly 20% of which appear only once. Study conclusions and caveats: Peripheral blood also featured most of the thyroid clonotypes expanded above 0.001. Ophthalmopathy was told apart from stable hyperthyroidism by a 13 V-J model.

The clonotype originates from a man aged 30 to 45 with Graves' ophthalmopathy. The sample consisted of blood. The genes are TRBV2 and TRBJ1-5; possible D gene TRBD1, 5 bases. The CDR3 loop is CASTYRQMPRPQHF. For the CDR3, the DNA is TGTGCCAGCACCTACCGACAGATGCCTCGTCCCCAGCATTTT.